This T cell receptor beta chain derives from a study of cytomegalovirus exposure and HLA in healthy donors. Germline assignment: CDR1 ENHRY and CDR2 SYGVKD. The CDR3 length is 12 residues. Trimming left V 3 bases short and J 7 bases short, with 9 bases between. PCR involved 60 Vbeta and 13 Jbeta primers. Clones were read by immunoSEQ multiplex PCR, and TCRdb kept only the in-frame ones, dropping some. Counted here are around 130,000 clones, 80% occurring once; the ten biggest clones make up about 1.3%. The TCR comes from a female donor in good health and CMV-seronegative. The sample was PBMCs. This chain uses TRBV10-3 with TRBJ1-2; a possible D gene is TRBD1 (5 bases). The CDR3 loop is CAISERGSGYTF. Here the CDR3 DNA reads TGTGCCATCAGTGAACGGGGGTCTGGCTACACCTTC.